This T cell receptor (beta chain) was sequenced for a study of shared clonotypes between healthy human individuals. Overall study results and limits: Sampling was confined to blood; repertoires within tissues likely differ.

CDR3 size: 13 residues. V was trimmed by 2 bases and J by 3 bases, leaving 8 bases between them. CDR1 is SEHNR, CDR2 FQNEAQ, per germline (reference sequence). Only in-frame clones appear in the TCRdb table, and some are missing; sequencing was by immunoSEQ multiplex PCR. The sample shows 550,000 to 750,000 clones, 92% of them seen only once. Points on this clone: Its matching antigen is unknown.

The naive CD8 fraction comprised CD45RO-negative cells positively selected for CCR7 and excluded terminally differentiated effector memory CD45RA+ cells. This chain connects TRBV7-9 to TRBJ2-7; D is ambiguous. This receptor was identified in a man aged 25 to 40 in good health. Sequencing was done on a sample of naive CD8+ T cells sorted from blood. The CDR3 coding sequence is TGTGCCAGCAGCTTACCAGATCTCTACGAGCAGTACTTC. It yields the protein CASSLPDLYEQYF. The complete variable domain, with remaining parts taken from reference TRBV7-9 and TRBJ2-7, reads DTGVSQNPRHKITKRGQNVTFRCDPISEHNRLYWYRQTLGQGPEFLTYFQNEAQLEKSRLLSDRFSAERPKGSFSTLEIQRTEQGDSAMYLCASSLPDLYEQYFGPGTRLTVT.